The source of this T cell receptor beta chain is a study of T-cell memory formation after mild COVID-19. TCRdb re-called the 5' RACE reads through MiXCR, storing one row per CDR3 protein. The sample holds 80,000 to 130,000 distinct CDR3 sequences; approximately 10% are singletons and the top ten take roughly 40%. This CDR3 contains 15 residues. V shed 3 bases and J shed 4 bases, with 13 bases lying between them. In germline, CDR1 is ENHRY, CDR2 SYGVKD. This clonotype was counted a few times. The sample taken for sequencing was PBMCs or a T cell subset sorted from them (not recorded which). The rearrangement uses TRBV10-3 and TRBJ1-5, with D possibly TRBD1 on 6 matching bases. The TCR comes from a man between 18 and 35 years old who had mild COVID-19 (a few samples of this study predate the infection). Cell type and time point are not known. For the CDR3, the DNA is TGTGCCATCAGTGAAGAGCAGGGGTGGAATCAGCCCCAGCATTTT. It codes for CAISEEQGWNQPQHF.